This passage covers 23 T cell receptor beta chains from one sample sequenced in a study of cytomegalovirus exposure and HLA in healthy donors. This PCR relied on a set of 60 Vbeta primers and 13 Jbeta primers. Libraries were prepared by immunoSEQ multiplex PCR; TCRdb keeps only in-frame clonotypes and omits some of them. The sample has about 160,000 clones; roughly 85% are singletons. The source material was PBMCs. The receptors stem from a man aged 35-49 years in good health and CMV-seronegative.

This clone was found a few times. DNA for the CDR3: TGTGCCAGCAAACTATCAACACTCAATGAGCAGTTCTTC. Protein: CASKLSTLNEQFF. The rearrangement joins TRBV7-2 to TRBJ2-1; D is uncertain. V lost 7 bases and J lost 6, with 13 bases in between. The CDR3 consists of 13 residues. Germline V lookup: CDR1 SGHTA, CDR2 FQGNSA.

This rearrangement joins TRBV7-2 to TRBJ2-1; 9 nucleotides align to TRBD2. V was pared by 4 bases and J by 9 bases, with 10 bases of the junction left unmatched. The CDR3 extends over 15 amino acids. From germline, CDR1 is SGHTA and CDR2 FQGNSA. The CDR3 DNA sequence: TGTGCCAGCAGCTCTTCTAGCGGGATTGGGGTTGAGCAGTTCTTC. Protein product: CASSSSSGIGVEQFF.

The V call is TRBV5-1, the J call TRBJ2-5; D unclear. The V gene's germline CDR1 is SGHRS and CDR2 YFSETQ. Trimming stripped 0 bases from V and 2 bases from J, with 14 bases between. This CDR3 comprises 16 residues. In DNA form, the CDR3 reads TGCGCCAGCAGCTTGGCGGTGGGTCTAGGTCAAGAGACCCAGTACTTC. This gives the protein CASSLAVGLGQETQYF.

The J gene is TRBJ2-7, the V gene TRBV19; 9 nucleotides line up with TRBD2. The CDR3 totals 15 residues. J lost 4 bases, V lost 5 bases, and 9 bases had no gene match. Germline CDR1 is LNHDA and CDR2 is SQIVND (reference sequence). The CDR3 spells CASSSWAGGRYEQYF. The CDR3 region has the DNA TGTGCCAGTAGTTCCTGGGCGGGGGGGCGATACGAGCAGTACTTC.

This clone has a single count. The J gene is TRBJ2-3, the V gene TRBV4-1; TRBD2 aligns across 9 bases. Germline CDR1 is MGHRA and CDR2 is YSYEKL. This CDR3 has 18 residues. With 3 bases clipped from V and 0 bases from J, the junction kept 10 bases outside the gene matches. CDR3 in amino acids: CASSQGLLAGISTDTQYF. The CDR3 region has the DNA TGCGCCAGCAGCCAGGGCCTCCTAGCGGGAATAAGCACAGATACGCAGTATTTT.

V gene TRBV7-9 combines with J gene TRBJ2-3; D is possibly TRBD2 (6 bases). CDR1 and CDR2 from the germline V gene are SEHNR and FQNEAQ (reference sequence). The length of the CDR3 is 15 residues. Trimming cost V 5 bases and J 5 bases, with 17 bases left between them. In nucleotides, the CDR3 is TGTGCCAGCAGCCTGGGGACCCAAGCGGGAGATACGCAGTATTTT. It translates to CASSLGTQAGDTQYF.

The chain combines TRBV15 with TRBJ2-5; possibly TRBD2 for D (6 bases). Trimming removed 8 bases from V and 0 bases from J, with 10 bases in between. CDR1 LNHNV and CDR2 YYDKDF come from the germline V gene (reference sequence). The CDR3 has 13 amino acids. The CDR3 spells CATRREYQETQYF. The CDR3 DNA is TGTGCCACCCGGCGGGAATACCAAGAGACCCAGTACTTC.

This chain connects TRBV28 to TRBJ2-7; 7 nucleotides line up with TRBD2. V was pared by 5 bases and J by 2 bases, with 3 bases of the junction left unmatched. CDR3 size: 13 residues. Germline lookup yields CDR1 MDHEN and CDR2 SYDVKM. The DNA of the CDR3 is TGTGCCAGCAGTCACGGGACTACCTACGAGCAGTACTTC. This gives the protein CASSHGTTYEQYF.

The rearrangement uses TRBV2 and TRBJ1-1; D is unresolved. The germline V gene encodes CDR1 SNHLY and CDR2 FYNNEI. The V end was cut by 7 bases, the J end by 1 base, with 10 bases between. CDR3 length: 13 residues. In DNA form, the CDR3 reads TGTGCCAGCACAGTTGGCAGGAACACTGAAGCTTTCTTT. Translation: CASTVGRNTEAFF.

The rearrangement links TRBV11-3 to TRBJ2-2; D is perhaps TRBD2 (6 bases). V lost 5 bases to trimming and J lost 7 bases, with 20 bases between them. CDR1 is SGHNT, CDR2 YENEEA, per germline. The CDR3 has 16 amino acids. The CDR3 DNA reads TGTGCCAGCAGCCTCTCAGGAGGGGTCGGGAACGGGGAGCTGTTTTTT. Protein: CASSLSGGVGNGELFF. Supplemented by reference TRBV11-3 and TRBJ2-2, the full variable domain reads EAGVVQSPRYKIIEKKQPVAFWCNPISGHNTLYWYLQNLGQGPELLIRYENEEAVDDSQLPKDRFSAERLKGVDSTLKIQPAELGDSAVYLCASSLSGGVGNGELFFGEGSRLTVL.

The chain uses TRBV19 and TRBJ2-6; 12 bases are a match to TRBD1. V lost 2 bases to trimming and J lost 1 base; unmatched junction nucleotides: 9. Germline V lookup: CDR1 LNHDA, CDR2 SQIVND (reference sequence). This CDR3 is built from 20 residues. CDR3 loop: CASSISGAGQGASGANVLTF. CDR3 sequence (DNA): TGTGCCAGTAGTATATCTGGCGCGGGACAGGGGGCATCTGGGGCCAACGTCCTGACTTTC.

This clone was recorded once. The chain couples TRBV12-5 to TRBJ2-1, with D possibly being TRBD1 (6 bases). CDR1 and CDR2 from the germline V gene are LGHNT and FRNRAP. This CDR3 comprises 17 residues. V was trimmed by 0 bases and J by 7 bases, leaving 19 bases between them. CDR3 bases: TGTGCTAGTGGTTTGGTACAGGGTAGGGGCAGCAAGAATGAGCAGTTCTTC. Protein: CASGLVQGRGSKNEQFF.

The chain is built from TRBV28 and TRBJ1-1, with D maybe TRBD1 (6 bases). Germline V gene data show CDR1 as MDHEN and CDR2 as SYDVKM. This CDR3 has 16 residues. V shed 1 base and J shed 3 bases, with 15 bases lying between them. Here the CDR3 reads CASSLSGQSWDTEAFF. The DNA for the CDR3 is TGTGCCAGCAGTTTATCCGGACAGAGCTGGGACACTGAAGCTTTCTTT.

As concerns this clone: Other DNA variants within this sample encode the same CDR3. The gene calls are TRBV5-5 and TRBJ1-5, with D perhaps matching TRBD1 (5 bases). CDR3 length equals 14 residues. Trimming cost V 0 bases and J 2 bases, with 6 bases left between them. The germline V gene has CDR1 SGHKS and CDR2 YYEKEE (reference sequence). CDR3 sequence: CASSLGGGNQPQHF. In DNA, the CDR3 is TGTGCCAGCAGCTTGGGGGGGGGCAATCAGCCCCAGCATTTT.

V gene TRBV13 combines with J gene TRBJ1-1; D not certain. V lost 2 bases and J lost 0, with 4 bases in between. Germline V gives CDR1 PRHDT, CDR2 FYEKMQ (reference sequence). CDR3 size: 13 residues. For the CDR3, the DNA is TGTGCCAGCAGCTTACAATTGAACACTGAAGCTTTCTTT. This translates into CASSLQLNTEAFF.

This sequence joins TRBV5-1 and TRBJ2-7; possibly TRBD2 for D (7 bases). V dropped 6 bases and J dropped 9 bases, with 25 bases sitting between them. Germline values: CDR1 SGHRS, CDR2 YFSETQ. The CDR3 consists of 15 residues. CDR3 residues: CASKVGGLFIFGQYF. The CDR3 DNA follows: TGCGCCAGCAAGGTCGGGGGGCTTTTTATCTTTGGGCAGTACTTC.

The chain couples TRBV4-2 to TRBJ2-7, with 10 bases identical to TRBD2. Germline values: CDR1 LGHNA, CDR2 YNFKEQ. The CDR3 extends over 14 amino acids. Trimming at V came to 7 bases and at J to 5 bases, leaving 8 bases not matched to a gene. This CDR3 reads CASTPASGSDEQYF. For the CDR3, the DNA is TGTGCCAGCACCCCGGCTAGCGGGAGTGACGAGCAGTACTTC.

The genes are TRBV18 and TRBJ2-3; possible D gene TRBD2, 6 bases. The V end was cut by 3 bases, the J end by 5 bases, with 9 bases between. The germline V gene encodes CDR1 KGHSH and CDR2 LQKENI. The CDR3 length is 13 residues. The CDR3 sequence is CASSPEGGDTQYF. The CDR3 DNA is TGTGCCAGCTCACCGGAGGGCGGAGATACGCAGTATTTT.

The chain recombines TRBV6-1 with TRBJ1-2, with a tentative D call TRBD1 (5 bases). Germline loops: CDR1 MNHNS, CDR2 SASEGT. CDR3 size: 14 residues. Trimming removed 8 bases from V and 3 bases from J, with 16 bases in between. Written as DNA, the CDR3 is TGTGCCAGCCACAACCCCCTAGGGGACTATGGCTACACCTTC. This codes for CASHNPLGDYGYTF.

V and J are TRBV20-1 and TRBJ2-1; D is unresolved. From germline, CDR1 is DFQATT and CDR2 SNEGSKA (reference sequence). V was cut by 0 bases and J by 8 bases, with 5 bases left in between. This CDR3 comprises 11 residues. CDR3 in amino acids: CSARDEDEQFF. The CDR3 coding sequence is TGCAGTGCTAGAGACGAGGATGAGCAGTTCTTC.

CDR3 sequence: CASSLGAGNTGELFF. The CDR3 DNA is TGTGCCAGCAGCTTAGGTGCGGGGAACACCGGGGAGCTGTTTTTT. This sequence joins TRBV7-9 and TRBJ2-2; TRBD2 is a possible D gene (5 bases). Germline assignment: CDR1 SEHNR and CDR2 FQNEAQ (reference sequence). The CDR3 is 15 residues long. The V gene lost 1 base and the J gene lost 1 base, with 7 bases spanning the gap.

The CDR3: CASSVQGWEETQYF. The CDR3 DNA reads TGCGCCAGCAGTGTACAGGGGTGGGAAGAGACCCAGTACTTC. The V gene is TRBV10-2, the J gene TRBJ2-5; 7 bases are shared with TRBD1. Trimming removed 4 bases from V and 3 bases from J; junction bases left unmatched: 5. The V gene's germline CDR1 is WSHSY and CDR2 SAAADI. This CDR3 comprises 14 residues.

The rearrangement links TRBV6-1 to TRBJ2-5; 7 bases line up with TRBD1. Matching the DNA end better, TRBJ2-7 makes the J call doubtful. From germline, CDR1 is MNHNS and CDR2 SASEGT. The CDR3 spans 14 residues. The CDR3 coding sequence is TGTGCCAGCATCCAATGGGGGACAGTCTACGAGCAGTACTTC. Protein product: CASIQWGTVYEQYF.